The 29 T cell receptor beta chains below come from one sample, sequenced in a study of blood T cell repertoires in COVID-19. Clones were read by immunoSEQ multiplex PCR, and TCRdb kept only the in-frame ones, dropping some. The profile shows around 230,000 clones, around 89% of them singletons. The specimen sequenced was PBMCs or T cells enriched from blood (not recorded which). The receptors originated from a woman aged 40 to 49 with acute COVID-19.

The genes are TRBV4-1 and TRBJ1-2, with a weak D call TRBD1 (5 bases). CDR3 length: 14 amino acids. V lost 3 bases and J lost 8, with 16 bases in between. In germline, CDR1 is MGHRA, CDR2 YSYEKL. This CDR3 is CASSQFDSLLGYTF. CDR3 in DNA: TGCGCCAGCAGCCAGTTCGACAGCCTATTGGGCTACACCTTC.

The gene calls are TRBV9 and TRBJ1-2; 7 bases fit TRBD1. The germline V gene has CDR1 SGDLS and CDR2 YYNGEE. J lost 7 bases, V lost 4 bases, and 7 bases had no gene match. The CDR3 is 13 residues long. CDR3 DNA: TGTGCCAGCAGCCTCACAGGGGACGGTGGCTACACCTTC. Protein sequence: CASSLTGDGGYTF.

The chain couples TRBV12-2 to TRBJ2-7; the table's D call TRBD2 went unverified against the DNA. TRBV12-2 is deemed a pseudogene. The CDR3 length is 20 residues. As DNA, the CDR3 is TGTGCAAGTCGCATACCTCCGACTAGCGGGGGGCCTGGACCCACCTACGAGCAGTACTTC. Residues: CASRIPPTSGGPGPTYEQYF.

This clone was observed a few times. The germline gene is not matched at one end of the junction; a read error may be the cause. The genes are TRBV11-3 and TRBJ2-7; 8 positions agree with TRBD1. The CDR3 consists of 14 residues. Germline CDR1 reads SGHNT; CDR2 reads YENEEA. The CDR3 is CASRLGTGGNEQYF. CDR3 nucleotide sequence: TGTGCCAGCAGGTTAGGTACAGGGGGAAACGAGCAGTACTTC.

The chain joins TRBV19 to TRBJ1-5, with a tentative D call TRBD1 (6 bases). Trimming pared 2 bases from V and 7 bases from J, leaving 12 bases between. The CDR3 contains 14 residues. Germline lookup yields CDR1 LNHDA and CDR2 SQIVND (reference sequence). CDR3 protein: CASSIWGGRQPQHF. In DNA form, the CDR3 reads TGTGCCAGTAGTATATGGGGGGGCCGCCAGCCCCAGCATTTT.

The genes are TRBV5-1 and TRBJ1-2; no firm D call. The CDR3 has 14 residues. V gave up 1 base and J gave up 4 bases, with 11 bases separating them. Germline CDR1 and CDR2: SGHRS and YFSETQ. The CDR3 is CASSLPEPLYGYTF. The CDR3 DNA sequence: TGCGCCAGCAGCTTGCCCGAGCCTCTCTATGGCTACACCTTC.

This sequence joins TRBV7-2 and TRBJ2-5; 11 bases fit TRBD2. Germline CDR1 SGHTA, CDR2 FQGNSA. V gave up 5 bases and J gave up 3 bases; unmatched junction bases: 2. This CDR3 region has 14 residues. The CDR3 protein is CASSRGLAEETQYF. The CDR3 coding sequence is TGTGCCAGCAGCCGGGGACTAGCGGAAGAGACCCAGTACTTC.

In this sample, this clone turned up a few times. Other DNA sequences in the sample encode the same CDR3. The CDR3 spells CASKAGGNYGYTF. CDR3 coding DNA: TGTGCCAGTAAGGCAGGGGGCAACTATGGCTACACCTTC. This rearrangement joins TRBV19 to TRBJ1-2; 8 bases line up with TRBD1. The CDR3 sequence is 13 residues long. Trimming at V came to 7 bases and at J to 2 bases, leaving 3 bases not matched to a gene. Germline CDR1 is LNHDA and CDR2 is SQIVND (reference sequence).

In its sample, this clone was seen once. This chain uses TRBV7-9 with TRBJ1-1; D call uncertain. The CDR3 length is 13 residues. V lost 3 bases, J lost 7 bases, and 12 bases lay in between. CDR1 SEHNR and CDR2 FQNEAQ come from the germline V gene (reference sequence). As DNA, the CDR3 is TGTGCCAGCAGCTTGGAGGGCTACAATGAAGCTTTCTTT. Translation gives CASSLEGYNEAFF.

This chain joins TRBV2 and TRBJ1-2; 8 nucleotides agree with TRBD1. Trimming removed 0 bases from V and 8 bases from J; junction bases left unmatched: 5. CDR3 length equals 14 residues. Germline V CDR1 and CDR2: SNHLY, FYNNEI. The CDR3 protein is CASSEADRGVGYTF. In DNA form, the CDR3 reads TGTGCCAGCAGTGAAGCTGACAGGGGAGTCGGCTACACCTTC.

The V and J genes are TRBV27 and TRBJ2-7; 11 bases fit TRBD2. This CDR3 contains 16 residues. V lost 5 bases to trimming and J lost 1 base; unmatched junction nucleotides: 7. Germline CDR1 MNHEY, CDR2 SMNVEV (reference sequence). This CDR3 reads CASSPRTSGSSYEQYF. The CDR3 DNA follows: TGTGCCAGCAGTCCCCGGACTAGCGGGTCTTCCTACGAGCAGTACTTC.

This sequence joins TRBV7-6 and TRBJ1-5; D possibly corresponds to TRBD1 (6 bases). Trimming left V 2 bases short and J 4 bases short, with 12 bases between. This CDR3 has 15 residues. Per the germline V gene, CDR1 is SGHVS and CDR2 is FNYEAQ. CDR3 DNA: TGTGCCAGCAGCTTAAACACAGGGCCAAATCAGCCCCAGCATTTT. It codes for CASSLNTGPNQPQHF. The entire variable domain, with the rest obtained from reference TRBV7-6 and TRBJ1-5, is as follows: GAGVSQSPRYKVTKRGQDVALRCDPISGHVSLYWYRQALGQGPEFLTYFNYEAQQDKSGLPNDRFSAERPEGSISTLTIQRTEQRDSAMYRCASSLNTGPNQPQHFGDGTRLSIL.

The chain uses TRBV7-9 and TRBJ1-1; possibly TRBD1 for D (6 bases). The CDR3 runs 13 residues. Germline values: CDR1 SEHNR, CDR2 FQNEAQ (reference sequence). Trimming left V 8 bases short and J 1 base short, with 11 bases between. CDR3 nucleotides: TGTGCCAGCTACAGGGATGGGAACACTGAAGCTTTCTTT. It yields the protein CASYRDGNTEAFF.

The rearrangement uses TRBV7-9 and TRBJ1-1, with a tentative D call TRBD1 (6 bases). V dropped 8 bases and J dropped 5 bases, with 15 bases sitting between them. Germline V gives CDR1 SEHNR, CDR2 FQNEAQ (reference sequence). The CDR3 extends over 13 amino acids. CDR3 in DNA: TGTGCCAGCGAAGGCACAGGGATAACTGAAGCTTTCTTT. Amino acids: CASEGTGITEAFF.

The CDR3 sequence: CASSRDRGSEQYF. The CDR3 DNA reads as TGTGCCAGCAGCCGGGACAGGGGATCCGAGCAGTACTTC. The chain combines TRBV7-7 with TRBJ2-7; 10 bases are a match to TRBD1. V dropped 5 bases and J dropped 6; count of bases not matched to a gene: 4. The CDR3 loop spans 13 amino acids. Germline V CDR1 and CDR2: SSHAT, FNYEAQ (reference sequence). Variable domain in full (rest from reference TRBV7-7 and TRBJ2-7): GAGVSQSPRYKVTKRGQDVTLRCDPISSHATLYWYQQALGQGPEFLTYFNYEAQPDKSGLPSDRFSAERPEGSISTLTIQRTEQRDSAMYRCASSRDRGSEQYFGPGTRLTVT.

The rearrangement links TRBV3-1 (or the pseudogene TRBV3-2) to TRBJ1-1; D remains ambiguous. The CDR3 has 11 residues. V lost 3 bases and J lost 11, with 10 bases in between. Germline loops: CDR1 LGHDT, CDR2 YNNKEL (reference sequence). Here the CDR3 reads CASSQGPRAFF. CDR3 sequence (DNA): TGTGCCAGCAGCCAGGGTCCGAGGGCTTTCTTT.

This chain joins TRBV5-3 and TRBJ2-7; 7 bases map to TRBD2. TRBV5-3 is an ORF; its function is uncertain. The CDR3 has 16 amino acids. V lost 1 base and J lost 0; bases outside the gene matches: 7. The DNA of the CDR3 is TGTGCCAGAAGCTTGTACCAGTGGGAGGGCTCCTACGAGCAGTACGTC. Its translation is CARSLYQWEGSYEQYV.

V and J are TRBV19 and TRBJ1-6, with a weak D call TRBD1 (5 bases). The CDR3 is 15 amino acids. V was cut by 6 bases and J by 8 bases, with 17 bases left in between. CDR1 is LNHDA and CDR2 is SQIVND in the germline V gene (reference sequence). CDR3 in DNA: TGTGCCAGTAGAACATCCAGGGCAGCCGATTCACCCCTCCACTTT. As protein: CASRTSRAADSPLHF.

This rearrangement joins TRBV19 to TRBJ2-3; D possibly corresponds to TRBD2 (6 bases). The germline CDR1 and CDR2 sequences are LNHDA and SQIVND (reference sequence). V dropped 5 bases and J dropped 4 bases, with 10 bases sitting between them. The CDR3 totals 13 residues. CDR3 region: CASSRREADTQYF. The CDR3 DNA follows: TGTGCCAGTAGTCGAAGGGAGGCAGATACGCAGTATTTT.

The chain combines TRBV6-2 or TRBV6-3 with TRBJ1-1, with a tentative D call TRBD1 (5 bases). CDR1 MNHEY and CDR2 SVGEGT come from the germline V gene. Trimming removed 4 bases from V and 6 bases from J, with 12 bases in between. The CDR3 length is 13 residues. The DNA for the CDR3 is TGTGCCAGCAGTTTCAGGGTTGAGGCTGAAGCTTTCTTT. This codes for CASSFRVEAEAFF.

This clone was seen just once. The chain is built from TRBV30 and TRBJ1-1, with 8 bases matching TRBD1. V lost 2 bases, J lost 4 bases, and 3 bases stayed unmatched. The CDR3 consists of 13 residues. Germline CDR1 is GTSNPN and CDR2 is SVGIG (reference sequence). In DNA form, the CDR3 reads TGTGCCTGGAGTCAGGGGGCCGGCACTGAAGCTTTCTTT. It codes for CAWSQGAGTEAFF.

The V call is TRBV3-1 (or the pseudogene TRBV3-2), the J call TRBJ2-7; 7 bases match TRBD2. Per germline, CDR1 LGHDT and CDR2 YNNKEL (reference sequence). The CDR3 has 13 residues. V dropped 3 bases and J dropped 7; count of bases not matched to a gene: 6. The CDR3 DNA follows: TGTGCCAGCAGCCAGGCGGGAGTGGGTGAGCAGTACGTC. As protein: CASSQAGVGEQYV.

The chain joins TRBV25-1 to TRBJ1-3; 12 nucleotides agree with TRBD1. Trimming at V came to 6 bases and at J to 9 bases, leaving 15 bases not matched to a gene. This CDR3 spans 17 amino acids. Germline V gene sequence: CDR1 MGHDK, CDR2 SYGVNS. In DNA, the CDR3 is TGTGCCAGCAGCTCCCTCGGGGACAGGGGGCCAACTAGCACCATATATTTT. Residues: CASSSLGDRGPTSTIYF.

CDR3 sequence reads: CASSSSSGKGLDEQFF. The CDR3 DNA follows: TGTGCCAGCAGCTCATCTAGCGGGAAGGGGTTGGATGAGCAGTTCTTC. The rearrangement joins TRBV11-3 to TRBJ2-1, with TRBD2 matching 9 bases. Trimming took 4 bases from V and 8 from J; bases not matched to a gene: 12. The CDR3 is 16 amino acids. The germline V gene encodes CDR1 SGHNT and CDR2 YENEEA.

The count of this clone is one. V gene TRBV5-1 combines with J gene TRBJ1-3; 7 bases map to TRBD1. The V and J ends lost 4 bases and 0 bases, in that order; junction bases with no gene match: 1. The CDR3 totals 14 residues. Germline loops: CDR1 SGHRS, CDR2 YFSETQ. CDR3 sequence (DNA): TGCGCCAGCAGCCCAGGGGGCTCTGGAAACACCATATATTTT. Translation: CASSPGGSGNTIYF. The full variable domain, rest sourced from reference TRBV5-1 and TRBJ1-3, is KAGVTQTPRYLIKTRGQQVTLSCSPISGHRSVSWYQQTPGQGLQFLFEYFSETQRNKGNFPGRFSGRQFSNSRSEMNVSTLELGDSALYLCASSPGGSGNTIYFGEGSWLTVV.

Written as DNA, the CDR3 is TGCGCCAGCAGCCAAGTTGGGCAGGGTGGCGGAGGCTACACCTTC. As protein: CASSQVGQGGGGYTF. The chain uses TRBV4-3 and TRBJ1-2, with a weak D call TRBD1 (5 bases). From germline, CDR1 is LGHNA and CDR2 YSLEER. V lost 1 base and J 8 bases, leaving 17 bases between the germline ends. CDR3 length: 15 amino acids.

This clone was picked up one time. This rearrangement joins TRBV10-1 to TRBJ1-4; 9 nucleotides align to TRBD1. Germline loops: CDR1 WNHNN, CDR2 SYGVQD (reference sequence). After removal of 8 bases from V and 7 bases from J, the junction contained 5 bases not matched to a gene. The CDR3 has 13 residues. CDR3: CASSDRGVEKLFF. CDR3 DNA: TGCGCCAGCTCGGACAGGGGAGTTGAAAAACTGTTTTTT.

This rearrangement joins TRBV7-9 to TRBJ2-3; 8 positions match TRBD1. This CDR3 contains 15 residues. With 6 bases clipped from V and 1 base from J, the junction kept 6 bases outside the gene matches. Germline CDR1 SEHNR, CDR2 FQNEAQ (reference sequence). Here the CDR3 DNA reads TGTGCCAGCAGTCCCCAGGGGGCCGGCACAGATACGCAGTATTTT. Translated: CASSPQGAGTDTQYF.

CDR3 in amino acids: CASSLGPLSSYNSPLHF. The CDR3 nucleotides are TGCGCCAGCAGCTTGGGTCCCCTAAGCTCCTATAATTCACCCCTCCACTTT. The chain couples TRBV5-1 to TRBJ1-6; D gene uncertain. The V end lost 0 bases, the J end lost 0 bases, and 10 bases lay between the germline ends. The CDR3 covers 17 residues. Germline-derived CDR1 and CDR2 are SGHRS and YFSETQ.